This T cell receptor beta chain was found in a study of technical replicates of blood from a few donors. Germline lookup yields CDR1 MNHNS and CDR2 SASEGT. V was cut by 3 bases and J by 0 bases, with 9 bases left in between. The CDR3 runs 15 residues. Sequenced by immunoSEQ multiplex PCR; TCRdb stores in-frame clones only, minus some. This sample has about 72,000 clones, with about 92% found just once. The sequencing sample was made of T cells isolated from PBMCs. The origin of this receptor is a human donor in good health. This chain joins TRBV6-1 and TRBJ1-5; D perhaps matches TRBD1 (6 bases). The CDR3 loop reads CASSDRGTSNQPQHF. CDR3 DNA sequence: TGTGCCAGCAGTGACAGGGGCACTAGCAATCAGCCCCAGCATTTT.